The rows below give T cell receptor beta chains drawn from one sample of a study of early T cells in non-severe SARS-CoV-2 infection. TCRdb reanalysed the 5' RACE reads using MiXCR and keeps one entry per CDR3 protein. The sample lists some 64,000 distinct CDR3 sequences; less than 12% were seen once. Sequencing used whole blood, obtained at baseline. All receptors come from an adult who was a healthcare worker with PCR-confirmed SARS-CoV-2 infection or an uninfected control (not recorded which). CDR3s include the opening cysteine and the closing phenylalanine or tryptophan. Fields, in order: D gene, V gene, clone size, J gene, CDR3 DNA, CDR3 protein. The D gene is left open where the match is weak. Part of the rows lack a size; the others show once, few, many or a class for expanded clones.

-	TRBV11-1	few	TRBJ2-6	TGTGCCAGCAGCTTAGCGGTGGACGTCCTGACTTTC	CASSLAVDVLTF
TRBD2	TRBV5-1	few	TRBJ2-5	TGCGCCAGCAGCCGACTAGCGGAGTACCAAGAGACCCAGTACTTC	CASSRLAEYQETQYF
TRBD2	TRBV20-1	many	TRBJ2-7	TGCAGTGCTAGGACTAGCGGGAGCTACGAGCAGTACTTC	CSARTSGSYEQYF
-	TRBV3-2	-	TRBJ2-3	TGTGCCAGCAGCCCTGGCCTGATAGTCTGGACAGATACGCAGTATTTT	CASSPGLIVWTDTQYF
TRBD2	TRBV14	many	TRBJ2-2	TGTGCCAGCAGCCGCCTTCTTCGTAGCGGGAGGGCCGGGGACACCGGGGAGCTGTTTTTT	CASSRLLRSGRAGDTGELFF
-	TRBV6-5	many	TRBJ2-7	TGTGCCAGCAGACTGAGGGCCACCGGCTACGAGCAGTACTTC	CASRLRATGYEQYF
-	TRBV9	-	TRBJ2-1	TGTGCCAGCAGCCCAACATCGGACAACTACAATGAGCAGTTCTTC	CASSPTSDNYNEQFF
-	TRBV25-1	-	TRBJ2-3	TGTGCCAGCAGTGAATTGGGGACCTTCGCAGATACGCAGTATTTT	CASSELGTFADTQYF
-	TRBV5-1	-	TRBJ2-3	TGCGCCAGCAGCTTGCGACTGGGAGATCCAGATACGCAGTATTTT	CASSLRLGDPDTQYF
-	TRBV27	many	TRBJ2-3	TGTGCCAGCAGTTTATTGGGAGGCCGCACAGATACGCAGTATTTT	CASSLLGGRTDTQYF
TRBD1	TRBV12-3/TRBV12-4	-	TRBJ1-4	TGTGCCAGCAGCCCGACCGAACGGGACAGACGCTTTTTT	CASSPTERDRRFF
-	TRBV21-1	few	TRBJ2-7	TGTGCCAGCAGCAAAAGGTTGCCCGCCAGGCAGGGGGGAAGCGTCTACGAGCAGTACTTC	CASSKRLPARQGGSVYEQYF
-	TRBV20-1	many	TRBJ2-2	TGCAGTGCTCAGCGGGCAGGTTCGGACACCGGGGAGCTGTTTTTT	CSAQRAGSDTGELFF
-	TRBV3-2	-	TRBJ2-1	TGTGCCAGCAGCCAAGAAGCCAGGGAGGGCGATGAGCAGTTCTTC	CASSQEAREGDEQFF
TRBD2	TRBV3-1	few	TRBJ2-1	TGTGCCAGCAGCCTGAGCGGGAGTTCCTACAATGAGCAGTTCTTC	CASSLSGSSYNEQFF
-	TRBV27	-	TRBJ1-4	TGTGCCAGCAGGAGGGGGTCAACTAATGAAAAACTGTTTTTT	CASRRGSTNEKLFF
-	TRBV20-1	few	TRBJ1-5	TGCAGTGCTAGACATCTACAAGGCGGTCAGCCCCAGCATTTT	CSARHLQGGQPQHF
-	TRBV6-5	few	TRBJ1-1	TGTGCCAGCAGTTACGATGTATGGGCAGACGAAGCTTTCTTT	CASSYDVWADEAFF
-	TRBV7-2	few	TRBJ1-5	TGTGCCAGCAGCCCGGGGGGTCGTCAGCCCCAGCATTTT	CASSPGGRQPQHF
TRBD2	TRBV5-4	many	TRBJ2-4	TGTGCCAGCAGCCCAGCGGGAGGCCCAGCCAAAAACATTCAGTACTTC	CASSPAGGPAKNIQYF
TRBD1	TRBV6-5	many	TRBJ2-1	TGTGCCAGCAGTCGCCAACAGGGGAATGAGCAGTTCTTC	CASSRQQGNEQFF
-	TRBV2	many	TRBJ2-7	TGTGCCAGCAGTGAAGTCAGCCAGGGGATGGGGGAGCAGTACTTC	CASSEVSQGMGEQYF
TRBD1	TRBV7-2	many	TRBJ2-7	TGTGCCAGCAGCTTAGACAGGACAGGGGACGAGCAGTACTTC	CASSLDRTGDEQYF
TRBD2	TRBV7-8	many	TRBJ2-1	TGTGCCAGCAGCAGCCGGACTAGCGGCCAGAACAATGAGCAGTTCTTC	CASSSRTSGQNNEQFF
TRBD1	TRBV12-3/TRBV12-4	-	TRBJ2-7	TGTGCCAGCAGAACCACAGGGGACGAGCAGTACTTC	CASRTTGDEQYF
-	TRBV28	few	TRBJ2-1	TGTGCCAGCAACCCTCACGAGTCCGTCCATGAGCAGTTCTTC	CASNPHESVHEQFF
TRBD2	TRBV20-1	few	TRBJ2-3	TGCAGTGCTAGTCAGCCACCGGGGAGCGGGACCTCTAGCACAGATACGCAGTATTTT	CSASQPPGSGTSSTDTQYF
-	TRBV7-2	many	TRBJ2-5	TGTGCCAGCAGCTCCTGGGTGGCGAGAGAGACCCAGTACTTC	CASSSWVARETQYF
TRBD1	TRBV19	-	TRBJ1-5	TGTGCCAGTACCCCCAGGGGGGGGACCAGCCAGCCCCAGCATTTT	CASTPRGGTSQPQHF
-	TRBV28	-	TRBJ2-2	TGTGCCAGCAGTTTAATGCCCATGTTGGAGCTGTTTTTT	CASSLMPMLELFF
TRBD1	TRBV4-3	many	TRBJ2-1	TGCGCCAGCAGCCAAGAAGGACAGGTGGGCTACAATGAGCAGTTCTTC	CASSQEGQVGYNEQFF
TRBD1	TRBV5-1	-	TRBJ1-1	TGCGCCAGCAGCACGGAGACAGGGAGGGTCCCTAACACTGAAGCTTTCTTT	CASSTETGRVPNTEAFF
-	TRBV15	many	TRBJ1-1	TGTGCCACCAGCAGAGATGTAGGGGCTAGGGGCACTGAAGCTTTCTTT	CATSRDVGARGTEAFF
-	TRBV6-5	few	TRBJ1-6	TGTGCCAGCACCTCATTCGGGCCCCTCCACTTT	CASTSFGPLHF
-	TRBV28	many	TRBJ2-7	TGTGCCAGCAGTTTCGCGGCTGAGCAGTACTTC	CASSFAAEQYF
-	TRBV10-3	-	TRBJ1-2	TGTGCCATCAGTGAGTCGTCGACAGGCGGCTACACCTTC	CAISESSTGGYTF
-	TRBV20-1	-	TRBJ2-7	TGCAGTGCTAGAGATGATACCGCCTCCTACGAGCAGTACTTC	CSARDDTASYEQYF
TRBD2	TRBV9	few	TRBJ2-1	TGTGCCAGCAGCGTAGCCGGGACTAGCGGGAGCTCCCACAGCTCCTACAATGAGCAGTTCTTC	CASSVAGTSGSSHSSYNEQFF
TRBD1	TRBV4-1	many	TRBJ1-4	TGCGCCAGCAGCCTCCGGGACAGGGCTGAAAAACTGTTTTTT	CASSLRDRAEKLFF
TRBD2	TRBV7-2	few	TRBJ2-5	TGTGCCAGCAGCACCCTAGCGGGGGCTGAGACCCAGTACTTC	CASSTLAGAETQYF
-	TRBV28	once	TRBJ2-7	TGTGCCAGCAGTTTCGTAGGCGAGCAGTACTTC	CASSFVGEQYF
-	TRBV6-5	few	TRBJ2-1	TGTGCCAGCAGACCGACCGGGAAGGGGACCAATGAGCAGTTCTTC	CASRPTGKGTNEQFF
-	TRBV28	-	TRBJ2-7	TGTGCCAGCAGTTCACCCCGAGGTAGCGGCAAGAGCTCCTACGAGCAGTACTTC	CASSSPRGSGKSSYEQYF
TRBD2	TRBV12-3/TRBV12-4	many	TRBJ2-2	TGTGCCAGCAGTTTAGCGGGGGGGACCGGGGAGCTGTTTTTT	CASSLAGGTGELFF
TRBD2	TRBV7-9	many	TRBJ2-7	TGTGCCAGCAAGCCTAGCGGTTCCTACGAGCAGTACTTC	CASKPSGSYEQYF
-	TRBV7-8	many	TRBJ2-7	TGTGCCAGCAGCCCCCAGCCAAAGCGGGCGATGGGGGACTACGAGCAGTACTTC	CASSPQPKRAMGDYEQYF
-	TRBV5-1	few	TRBJ1-2	TGCGCCAGCAGCTTGGAAGGGACTGCCTATGGCTACACCTTC	CASSLEGTAYGYTF
-	TRBV19	few	TRBJ1-1	TGTGCCAGTAGTATCCCCCGCCGTAACGGAAGGGCTGAAGCTTTCTTT	CASSIPRRNGRAEAFF
-	TRBV7-2	many	TRBJ2-7	TGTGCCAGCAGCCACATGGCCGGCGAGCAGTACTTC	CASSHMAGEQYF
-	TRBV5-1	few	TRBJ2-5	TGCGCCAGCAGCTTGGGAGAGCGGCACGGGACCCAGTACTTC	CASSLGERHGTQYF
-	TRBV6-2/TRBV6-3	few	TRBJ1-1	TGTGCCAGCAGTTACGGGTTCGTGGACACTGAAGCTTTCTTT	CASSYGFVDTEAFF
-	TRBV9	many	TRBJ2-7	TGTGCCAGCAGCTCCGGCTCCTACGAGCAGTACTTC	CASSSGSYEQYF
-	TRBV12-3/TRBV12-4	few	TRBJ1-5	TGTGCCAGCAGCCCGAGGGGCCTTCAGCCCCAGCATTTT	CASSPRGLQPQHF
-	TRBV13	-	TRBJ2-2	TGTGCCAGCAGCTTAGGACAGTCGAACACCGGGGAGCTGTTTTTT	CASSLGQSNTGELFF
TRBD2	TRBV4-3	-	TRBJ2-1	TGCGCCAGCAGCCAGGGCGGACTAGCGGCCGTTGAGCAGTTCTTC	CASSQGGLAAVEQFF
-	TRBV10-3	few	TRBJ2-5	TGTGCCATCAGTGAGTCGTCTGAGACCCAGTACTTC	CAISESSETQYF
-	TRBV7-8	few	TRBJ1-2	TGTGCCAGCAGCTTCTCAGACCTATATGGCTACACCTTC	CASSFSDLYGYTF
-	TRBV5-1	many	TRBJ2-2	TGCGCCAGCAGCTTGATGGCTAGCGACACCGGGGAGCTGTTTTTT	CASSLMASDTGELFF